This T cell receptor beta chain was recorded in a study of T-cell memory formation after mild COVID-19. Looking at the study overall: Largely, TCR clusters stayed within a single donor.

Study-wide points: Clones that got smaller from day 15 to 85 had even CD4/CD8, while clones growing later tipped toward CD4+. Several responding clones turned up in pre-infection memory, indicating that cross-reactive memory may have taken part.

Notes on this clonotype: Antigen: not known.

TCR alpha and TCR beta cDNA libraries with sample barcodes and UMIs came from 5'RACE using constant-segment primers. In TCRdb, the 5' RACE reads were re-called with MiXCR into one record per CDR3 protein. Here the sample spans 350,000 to 500,000 distinct CDR3 sequences, around 19% being singletons. The V gene lost 6 bases and the J gene lost 1 base, with 18 bases spanning the gap. Per germline, CDR1 MNHEY and CDR2 SMNVEV (reference sequence). The CDR3 runs to 16 residues. The chain links TRBV27 to TRBJ1-1; tentatively, D is TRBD1 (5 bases). The sequence was obtained from an adult woman who had mild COVID-19 (a few samples of this study predate the infection). Cell type and time point are not known. The material sequenced was PBMCs or a T cell subset sorted from them (not recorded which). DNA for the CDR3: TGTGCCAGCAGCCGTAGTACCGGCAGGGCGAACACTGAAGCTTTCTTT. Translated, it gives CASSRSTGRANTEAFF.